This is a list of T cell receptor beta chains from one sample in a study of shared clonotypes between healthy human individuals. Here immunoSEQ multiplex PCR was the method, and the copy in TCRdb shows in-frame clones only, minus some. The table includes hundreds of thousands of clones, around 96% detected once. Sequencing was performed on naive CD8+ T cells sorted from blood. Source of these receptors: a woman in her twenties or thirties in good health. CDR3s include the opening cysteine and the closing phenylalanine or tryptophan. Fields, in order: clone size, D gene, J gene, V gene, CDR3 DNA, CDR3 protein. A D gene is named only where the DNA matches it firmly. The size field is filled for only some rows; it gives once, few, many or a size class.

size: few; D: .; J: TRBJ2-3; V: TRBV6-5; DNA: TGTGCCAGCAGTTACTCGATGGAGCTTCAAGATACGCAGTATTTT; CDR3: CASSYSMELQDTQYF
size: .; D: TRBD2; J: TRBJ2-1; V: TRBV27; DNA: TGTGCCAGCACCCAATTCGGGACTAGCGGAATCAATGAGCAGTTCTTC; CDR3: CASTQFGTSGINEQFF
size: few; D: .; J: TRBJ1-2; V: TRBV7-9; DNA: TGTGCCAGCAGCCCGGGGGACAACAACTATGGCTACACCTTC; CDR3: CASSPGDNNYGYTF
size: .; D: TRBD1; J: TRBJ2-7; V: TRBV27; DNA: TGTGCCAGCAGTAATACGGGACAGGGTTCCTACGAGCAGTACTTC; CDR3: CASSNTGQGSYEQYF
size: few; D: .; J: TRBJ2-1; V: TRBV7-6; DNA: TGTGCCAGCAGCTTAGTCCATTACAATGAGCAGTTCTTC; CDR3: CASSLVHYNEQFF
size: .; D: TRBD1; J: TRBJ1-1; V: TRBV13; DNA: TGTGCCAGCAGCGGGGGACAGGTGAACACTGAAGCTTTCTTT; CDR3: CASSGGQVNTEAFF
size: .; D: .; J: TRBJ2-7; V: TRBV28; DNA: TGTGCCAGCAGTCCGACAGCCTACGAGCAGTACTTC; CDR3: CASSPTAYEQYF
size: .; D: .; J: TRBJ2-1; V: TRBV28; DNA: TGTGCCAGCAGTTTATGGGCTAGCGCCACGTCCAGTGAGCAGTTCTTC; CDR3: CASSLWASATSSEQFF
size: .; D: TRBD2; J: TRBJ2-5; V: TRBV7-9; DNA: TGTGCCAGCAGCCCTGGGACTATGGGCGAGACCCAGTACTTC; CDR3: CASSPGTMGETQYF
size: .; D: .; J: TRBJ2-5; V: TRBV7-6; DNA: TGTGCCAGCAGCATACAGGGTGGGGAGGAGACCCAGTACTTC; CDR3: CASSIQGGEETQYF
size: .; D: TRBD2; J: TRBJ2-7; V: TRBV27; DNA: TGTGCCCAGGGACTAGCGGGACCCGAGCAGTACTTC; CDR3: CAQGLAGPEQYF
size: .; D: TRBD2; J: TRBJ2-7; V: TRBV2; DNA: TGTGCCAGCAGCGAGGACTCGCGGGAGCAAAAGCAGTACTTC; CDR3: CASSEDSREQKQYF
size: .; D: TRBD2; J: TRBJ2-1; V: TRBV27; DNA: TGTGCCAGCAGTTCACTAGCGGGGTACAATGAGCAGTTCTTC; CDR3: CASSSLAGYNEQFF
size: .; D: .; J: TRBJ1-1; V: TRBV14; DNA: TGTGCCAGCAGCCAAGAAATGTATGGCAGGGGAGACACTGAAGCTTTCTTT; CDR3: CASSQEMYGRGDTEAFF
size: .; D: .; J: TRBJ1-4; V: TRBV2; DNA: TGTGCCAGCAGTGACCTGACAAACTCTAATGAAAAACTGTTTTTT; CDR3: CASSDLTNSNEKLFF
size: .; D: TRBD2; J: TRBJ2-1; V: TRBV28; DNA: TGTGCCACCCGAAGCCTAGCGGAGACCTACAATGAGCAGTTCTTC; CDR3: CATRSLAETYNEQFF
size: .; D: TRBD1; J: TRBJ2-1; V: TRBV4-1; DNA: TGCGCCAGCAGCCAAAACATTCCGGGACAGGGACCCTACAATGAGCAGTTCTTC; CDR3: CASSQNIPGQGPYNEQFF